These 10 T cell receptor beta chains originate from one sample sequenced in a study of T cell changes during pregnancy in multiple sclerosis. TCRdb's table, derived via immunoSEQ multiplex PCR, lists solely in-frame clones and lacks some. The sample yields 30,000 to 40,000 clones, 88% seen once. Sequences were derived from CD8+ T cells from peripheral blood mononuclear cells, sampled in the third trimester of pregnancy. Source of these receptors: a female donor with multiple sclerosis, enrolled in a pregnancy study.

In this sample, this clone turned up once. The CDR3 sequence: CAWSVFGGAYNEQFF. The CDR3 nucleotides read TGTGCCTGGAGTGTTTTCGGGGGGGCATACAATGAGCAGTTCTTC. The gene calls are TRBV30 and TRBJ2-1; 8 nucleotides align to TRBD2. Germline V lookup: CDR1 GTSNPN, CDR2 SVGIG (reference sequence). With 0 bases clipped from V and 4 bases from J, the junction kept 5 bases outside the gene matches. The CDR3 spans 15 residues.

The chain couples TRBV6-5 to TRBJ1-1, with a weak D call TRBD1 (5 bases). This CDR3 is 12 amino acids long. V was pared by 5 bases and J by 3 bases, with 7 bases between. CDR1 and CDR2 from the germline V gene are MNHEY and SVGAGI. The CDR3 loop is CASSPGHTEAFF. The CDR3 coding sequence is TGTGCCAGCAGTCCAGGGCACACTGAAGCTTTCTTT.

The chain combines TRBV18 with TRBJ2-1; 7 bases are a match to TRBD1. Germline trimming cut 5 bases from V and 4 bases from J; bases unmatched to any gene: 8. Germline CDR1 and CDR2: KGHSH and LQKENI. This CDR3 has 15 residues. The CDR3, as DNA: TGTGCCAGCTCAGCCAACAGGGGATCTTACAATGAGCAGTTCTTC. Its translation: CASSANRGSYNEQFF.

The chain joins TRBV30 to TRBJ1-1, with D unresolved. V dropped 6 bases and J dropped 0 bases, with 5 bases sitting between them. The germline V gene has CDR1 GTSNPN and CDR2 SVGIG (reference sequence). This CDR3 has 11 residues. This chain's CDR3 is CACHMNTEAFF. The CDR3 DNA reads TGTGCCTGCCACATGAACACTGAAGCTTTCTTT. Together with reference TRBV30 and TRBJ1-1, the CDR3 gives the full variable domain: SQTIHQWPATLVQPVGSPLSLECTVEGTSNPNLYWYRQAAGRGLQLLFYSVGIGQISSEVPQNLSASRPQDRQFILSSKKLLLSDSGFYLCACHMNTEAFFGQGTRLTVV.

This chain connects TRBV29-1 to TRBJ2-3; a weak D match, TRBD2 (5 bases). CDR1 SQVTM and CDR2 ANQGSEA come from the germline V gene. Between the trimmed V and J ends, which lost 3 bases and 10 bases, there was a span of 11 bases. This CDR3 spans 11 amino acids. The CDR3 coding sequence is TGCAGCGTTGATCCCGGGGAAGCGCAGTATTTT. It is translated as CSVDPGEAQYF.

The rearrangement links TRBV10-1 to TRBJ2-1; D perhaps matches TRBD2 (5 bases). The CDR3 loop spans 15 amino acids. Germline lookup yields CDR1 WNHNN and CDR2 SYGVQD (reference sequence). The ends were cut back, 5 bases at V and 0 bases at J, with 11 bases in the middle. CDR3 DNA sequence: TGCGCCAGCAGTCCGGACTTATACTCCTACAATGAGCAGTTCTTC. Its protein product is CASSPDLYSYNEQFF.

The count of this clone is one. V usage is TRBV15 and J usage is TRBJ2-7; 10 bases are shared with TRBD1. CDR3 length equals 15 residues. CDR1 is LNHNV and CDR2 is YYDKDF in the germline V gene (reference sequence). V dropped 3 bases and J dropped 1; count of bases not matched to a gene: 3. The CDR3 region has the DNA TGTGCCACCAGCAGGCCGGGACAGGGGTCCTACGAGCAGTACTTC. Protein sequence: CATSRPGQGSYEQYF.

This chain uses TRBV6-5 with TRBJ1-1, with D perhaps TRBD1 (6 bases). Trimming shortened V by 4 bases and J by 3 bases, and 18 bases separated the two germline ends. There are 16 residues in the CDR3. Germline loops: CDR1 MNHEY, CDR2 SVGAGI. This CDR3 reads CASSLDRPYAYTEAFF. CDR3 in DNA: TGTGCCAGCAGTTTAGACAGGCCGTACGCCTACACTGAAGCTTTCTTT.

The genes are TRBV4-1 and TRBJ2-1; D unclear. V was trimmed by 3 bases and J by 5 bases, leaving 5 bases between them. This CDR3 is 12 amino acids long. Germline loops: CDR1 MGHRA, CDR2 YSYEKL. The CDR3 nucleotides are TGCGCCAGCAGCCACAACAACAATGAGCAGTTCTTC. Its translation: CASSHNNNEQFF.

This chain joins TRBV5-6 and TRBJ1-1; no clear D gene. The V and J ends lost 1 base and 11 bases respectively, with 21 bases between them. The CDR3 runs to 15 residues. Germline-derived CDR1 and CDR2 are SGHDT and YYEEEE. CDR3 nucleotide sequence: TGTGCCAGCAGCTTGAAAGACGCACGATACTCCGGGGCTTTCTTT. Translating it yields CASSLKDARYSGAFF.